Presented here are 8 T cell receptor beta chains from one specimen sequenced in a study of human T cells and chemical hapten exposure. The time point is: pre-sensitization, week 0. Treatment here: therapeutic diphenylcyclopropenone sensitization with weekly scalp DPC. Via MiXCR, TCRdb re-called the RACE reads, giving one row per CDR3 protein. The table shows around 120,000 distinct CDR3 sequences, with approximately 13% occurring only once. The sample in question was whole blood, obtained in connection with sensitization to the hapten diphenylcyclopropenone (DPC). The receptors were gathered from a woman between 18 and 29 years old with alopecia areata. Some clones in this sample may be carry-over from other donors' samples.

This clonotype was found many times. CDR3 DNA sequence: TGTGCCAGCAGCTTAAGTTACAGGGAGGATTCACCCCTCCACTTT. The encoded protein is CASSLSYREDSPLHF. The chain joins TRBV7-2 to TRBJ1-6, with a tentative D call TRBD1 (6 bases). The V end lost 2 bases, the J end lost 8 bases, and 13 bases lay between the germline ends. Germline-derived CDR1 and CDR2 are SGHTA and FQGNSA. There are 15 residues in the CDR3.

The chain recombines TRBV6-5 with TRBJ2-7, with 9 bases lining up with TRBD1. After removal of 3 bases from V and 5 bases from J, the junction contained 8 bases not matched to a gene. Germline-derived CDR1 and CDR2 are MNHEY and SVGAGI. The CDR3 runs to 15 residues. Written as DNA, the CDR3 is TGTGCCAGCAGTTATCGCGGGACAGGGACCCACGAGCAGTACTTC. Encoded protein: CASSYRGTGTHEQYF.

CDR3 in DNA: TGTGCCAGCAGCACCCGACAGGGAGAACCTAACTATGGCTACACCTTC. Amino acid sequence: CASSTRQGEPNYGYTF. The chain combines TRBV7-9 with TRBJ1-2; 7 bases are shared with TRBD1. This CDR3 has 16 amino acids. Germline assignment: CDR1 SEHNR and CDR2 FQNEAQ (reference sequence). V shed 5 bases, J shed 0 bases, and the junction held 9 bases outside the gene matches.

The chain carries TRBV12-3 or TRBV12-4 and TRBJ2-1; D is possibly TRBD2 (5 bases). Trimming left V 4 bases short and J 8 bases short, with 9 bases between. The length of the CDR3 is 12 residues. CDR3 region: CASSWLGDEQFF. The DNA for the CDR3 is TGTGCCAGCAGTTGGCTCGGGGATGAGCAGTTCTTC.

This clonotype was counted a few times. CDR3 DNA sequence: TGTGCCAGCACCAATCGGGGGCAGCCCCAGCATTTT. It codes for CASTNRGQPQHF. This rearrangement joins TRBV6-2 or TRBV6-3 to TRBJ1-5; D is perhaps TRBD1 (5 bases). Looked up from germline, CDR1 is MNHEY and CDR2 is SVGEGT. The V end lost 7 bases, the J end lost 7 bases, and 11 bases lay between the germline ends. This CDR3 has 12 amino acids.

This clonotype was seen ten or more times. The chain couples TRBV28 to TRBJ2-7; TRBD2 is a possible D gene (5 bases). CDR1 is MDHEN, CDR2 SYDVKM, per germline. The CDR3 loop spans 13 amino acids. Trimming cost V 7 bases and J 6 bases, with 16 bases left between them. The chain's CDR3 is CASIPFEGGEQYF. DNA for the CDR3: TGTGCCAGCATACCCTTCGAGGGTGGCGAGCAGTACTTC.

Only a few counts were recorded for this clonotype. CDR3 region: CASSYQYTEAFF. CDR3 coding DNA: TGTGCCAGCAGTTATCAGTACACTGAAGCTTTCTTT. V and J are TRBV6-2 or TRBV6-3 and TRBJ1-1; D remains unclear. CDR3 length: 12 amino acids. The V and J ends lost 3 bases and 3 bases respectively, with 5 bases between them. Germline CDR1 MNHEY, CDR2 SVGEGT.

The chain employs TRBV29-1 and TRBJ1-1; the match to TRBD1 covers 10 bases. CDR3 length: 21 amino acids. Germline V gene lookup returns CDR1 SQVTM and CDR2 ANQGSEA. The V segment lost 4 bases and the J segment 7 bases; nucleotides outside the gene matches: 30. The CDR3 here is CSVGDRRGTLWGQGRKNEAFF. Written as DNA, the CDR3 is TGCAGCGTTGGGGACAGGAGAGGGACATTGTGGGGACAGGGGAGGAAGAATGAAGCTTTCTTT.